Below, 31 T cell receptor beta chains from the same sample are listed, as sequenced in a study of cytotoxic CD8 clonotypes in ibrutinib-treated CLL. Profiled with immunoSEQ multiplex PCR; TCRdb holds only in-frame clones, not every one. Counted here are about 330,000 clones, 60% to 80% occurring once; the ten biggest clones make up about 6.7%. Material: PBMCs, obtained after 36 months of ibrutinib treatment. All receptors come from a human donor with chronic lymphocytic leukemia.

The V and J genes are TRBV6-5 and TRBJ2-7; 12 bases line up with TRBD2. This CDR3 spans 14 amino acids. Germline-derived CDR1 and CDR2 are MNHEY and SVGAGI. Trimming cost V 7 bases and J 5 bases; bases outside gene matches: 6. The CDR3: CASNRLAGDHEQYF. The CDR3 DNA reads TGTGCCAGCAATCGACTAGCGGGAGACCACGAGCAGTACTTC.

Only a few counts were recorded for this clone. The chain has TRBV25-1 and TRBJ1-2; tentatively, D is TRBD1 (6 bases). This CDR3 contains 13 residues. V lost 5 bases, J lost 3 bases, and 10 bases lay in between. CDR1 and CDR2 from the germline V gene are MGHDK and SYGVNS. The CDR3: CASSQGNDYGYTF. The DNA of the CDR3 is TGTGCCAGCAGTCAGGGGAACGACTATGGCTACACCTTC.

This sequence joins TRBV11-2 and TRBJ2-7, with 9 bases aligning to TRBD1. The CDR3 spans 14 residues. Germline CDR1 reads SGHAT; CDR2 reads FQNNGV. The junction had 5 bases not matched to a gene; V was cut back by 4 bases and J by 4 bases. The CDR3 loop is CASSSGQGKYEQYF. The CDR3 nucleotides are TGTGCCAGCAGCTCCGGACAGGGGAAATACGAGCAGTACTTC.

V usage is TRBV28 and J usage is TRBJ2-3, with D perhaps TRBD2 (5 bases). The germline V gene encodes CDR1 MDHEN and CDR2 SYDVKM. Between the trimmed V and J ends, which lost 9 bases and 0 bases, there was a span of 10 bases. The CDR3 contains 13 residues. CDR3 coding DNA: TGTGCCAGTAAAAAGCGGAGCACAGATACGCAGTATTTT. As protein: CASKKRSTDTQYF.

This clone has just a few counts. The chain carries TRBV4-1 and TRBJ1-1; 7 nucleotides match TRBD1. Germline V gene lookup returns CDR1 MGHRA and CDR2 YSYEKL. This CDR3 is 12 amino acids long. Trimming cost V 8 bases and J 3 bases; bases outside gene matches: 3. CDR3 sequence reads: CASPDRYTEAFF. CDR3 nucleotide sequence: TGCGCCAGCCCGGACAGGTACACTGAAGCTTTCTTT.

This clone came up once. The gene calls are TRBV10-2 and TRBJ1-5, with D perhaps TRBD1 (5 bases). V was shortened by 3 bases and J by 5 bases, with 11 bases between the two germline ends. CDR3 length: 14 amino acids. The germline CDR1 and CDR2 sequences are WSHSY and SAAADI. CDR3 sequence: CASSDGRDDQPQHF. The CDR3 DNA follows: TGCGCCAGCAGTGACGGCAGGGACGATCAGCCCCAGCATTTT.

This clone turned up a few times. The genes are TRBV2 and TRBJ1-2; no clear D gene. The length of the CDR3 is 12 residues. Per the germline V gene, CDR1 is SNHLY and CDR2 is FYNNEI. The V gene lost 2 bases and the J gene lost 5 bases, with 6 bases spanning the gap. CDR3 amino acids: CASSERLYGYTF. CDR3 sequence (DNA): TGTGCCAGCAGTGAAAGACTGTATGGCTACACCTTC.

This clone has only one observation. V and J are TRBV27 and TRBJ2-3; 12 bases are shared with TRBD2. The germline V gene has CDR1 MNHEY and CDR2 SMNVEV (reference sequence). The CDR3 covers 16 residues. V gave up 4 bases and J gave up 2 bases; unmatched junction bases: 4. The DNA for the CDR3 is TGTGCCAGCAGTTCAACTAGCGGGAGGCCCACAGATACGCAGTATTTT. The encoded protein is CASSSTSGRPTDTQYF.

This chain joins TRBV5-4 and TRBJ2-7; perhaps TRBD2 as D (5 bases). The CDR3 spans 14 residues. With 6 bases removed from V and 5 bases from J, the gap between germline ends came to 18 bases. Germline CDR1 reads SGHNT; CDR2 reads YYREEE (reference sequence). The CDR3 region is CASTKDLAAHEQYF. In nucleotides, the CDR3 is TGTGCCAGCACTAAGGACTTAGCCGCCCACGAGCAGTACTTC.

This rearrangement joins TRBV21-1 to TRBJ1-3. TRBV21-1 is assigned pseudogene status. There are 12 residues in the CDR3. The CDR3 DNA is TGTGCCAGCAGCAAAGGAGCCAACACCATATATTTT. It translates to CASSKGANTIYF.

V is TRBV28 and J is TRBJ2-5; D is perhaps TRBD1 (6 bases). The CDR3 is made up of 14 amino acids. From germline, CDR1 is MDHEN and CDR2 SYDVKM. The V and J ends lost 6 bases and 5 bases respectively, with 16 bases between them. The CDR3, as DNA: TGTGCCAGCAGCCCCCACAGGGTTTCTGAGACCCAGTACTTC. It specifies CASSPHRVSETQYF.

V usage is TRBV2 and J usage is TRBJ1-2; TRBD1 might be the D (5 bases). Per germline, CDR1 SNHLY and CDR2 FYNNEI. V was cut by 6 bases and J by 6 bases, with 23 bases left in between. The CDR3 runs 16 residues. The CDR3 loop is CASSATPGTRTHGYTF. The CDR3 DNA sequence: TGTGCCAGCAGCGCAACCCCCGGGACTCGGACTCATGGCTACACCTTC.

This clone occurred a few times. The chain recombines TRBV2 with TRBJ2-7; weak D call: TRBD2 (5 bases). The CDR3 runs to 15 residues. Germline V lookup: CDR1 SNHLY, CDR2 FYNNEI. Trimming shortened V by 3 bases and J by 3 bases, and 15 bases separated the two germline ends. The CDR3 sequence: CASSDRSSWHYEQYF. The CDR3 DNA follows: TGTGCCAGCAGTGATAGGTCTAGCTGGCACTACGAGCAGTACTTC.

The CDR3 bases are TGTGCCAGCAGTGAGACAGGGGTCTACACCTTC. Translation: CASSETGVYTF. The V call is TRBV25-1, the J call TRBJ1-2; 8 bases map to TRBD1. Germline V lookup: CDR1 MGHDK, CDR2 SYGVNS. The V segment lost 3 bases and the J segment 10 bases; nucleotides outside the gene matches: 1. The CDR3 consists of 11 residues.

This sequence joins TRBV5-1 and TRBJ1-2; 7 nucleotides line up with TRBD1. The V segment lost 0 bases and the J segment 5 bases; nucleotides outside the gene matches: 10. Germline loops: CDR1 SGHRS, CDR2 YFSETQ. This CDR3 comprises 16 residues. The CDR3 reads CASSLDDRARRYGYTF. For the CDR3, the DNA is TGCGCCAGCAGCTTGGACGACAGGGCAAGGCGGTATGGCTACACCTTC.

This clone was seen just once. The V and J genes are TRBV27 and TRBJ1-5; D gene unclear. There are 18 residues in the CDR3. V dropped 2 bases and J dropped 0 bases, with 17 bases sitting between them. Germline assignment: CDR1 MNHEY and CDR2 SMNVEV (reference sequence). The CDR3 reads CASSLHVVFLSSNQPQHF. CDR3 sequence (DNA): TGTGCCAGCAGTTTACATGTTGTGTTCTTATCTAGCAATCAGCCCCAGCATTTT.

The rearrangement links TRBV6-6 to TRBJ2-3; 7 nucleotides match TRBD2. After removal of 6 bases from V and 0 bases from J, the junction contained 6 bases not matched to a gene. The CDR3 totals 15 residues. Germline-derived CDR1 and CDR2 are MNHNY and SVGAGI (reference sequence). This CDR3 is CASSIGLGSTDTQYF. The CDR3, as DNA: TGTGCCAGCAGCATCGGACTAGGGAGCACAGATACGCAGTATTTT.

This clone was counted only a few times. The rearrangement links TRBV7-9 to TRBJ2-2; 8 nucleotides agree with TRBD1. Germline trimming cut 5 bases from V and 4 bases from J; bases unmatched to any gene: 9. CDR3 length equals 16 residues. The germline V gene has CDR1 SEHNR and CDR2 FQNEAQ (reference sequence). Here the CDR3 reads CASSPTRGQITGELFF. CDR3 coding DNA: TGTGCCAGCAGCCCCACCAGGGGGCAGATCACCGGGGAGCTGTTTTTT.

The CDR3 reads CASSQEMLVPYEQYF. CDR3 nucleotide sequence: TGCGCCAGCAGCCAAGAAATGCTAGTCCCCTACGAGCAGTACTTC. The chain couples TRBV4-3 to TRBJ2-7; D is uncertain. CDR1 LGHNA and CDR2 YSLEER come from the germline V gene. The V end lost 0 bases, the J end lost 2 bases, and 11 bases lay between the germline ends. The length of the CDR3 is 15 residues.

The table lists this clone with a few counts. The chain couples TRBV15 to TRBJ2-4; 7 nucleotides match TRBD1. Losses at the gene ends were 0 bases for V and 10 bases for J; bases not matched to a gene: 9. Per germline, CDR1 LNHNV and CDR2 YYDKDF (reference sequence). The CDR3 is made up of 15 amino acids. CDR3 in amino acids: CATSRDRDRWGIQYF. DNA of the CDR3: TGTGCCACCAGCAGAGACCGGGACAGATGGGGAATTCAGTACTTC.

This chain links TRBV9 with TRBJ2-6; unclear D gene. Germline CDR1 and CDR2: SGDLS and YYNGEE. The CDR3 sequence is 15 residues long. V dropped 3 bases and J dropped 2 bases, with 9 bases sitting between them. This CDR3 reads CASSAAGPGANVLTF. DNA for the CDR3: TGTGCCAGCAGCGCCGCCGGGCCTGGGGCCAACGTCCTGACTTTC.

This rearrangement joins TRBV4-1 to TRBJ1-1; tentative D call: TRBD1 (6 bases). Trimming left V 4 bases short and J 3 bases short, with 9 bases between. CDR3 length: 13 residues. Per the germline V gene, CDR1 is MGHRA and CDR2 is YSYEKL. CDR3 region: CASSLGGDTEAFF. CDR3 sequence (DNA): TGCGCCAGCAGCCTCGGGGGCGACACTGAAGCTTTCTTT.

This chain links TRBV19 with TRBJ2-2; no reliable D call. The germline gives CDR1 LNHDA, CDR2 SQIVND (reference sequence). This CDR3 is 16 amino acids long. The V gene lost 0 bases and the J gene lost 0 bases, with 8 bases spanning the gap. The CDR3 region is CASSIEDRPNTGELFF. The CDR3, as DNA: TGTGCCAGTAGTATAGAAGACCGTCCGAACACCGGGGAGCTGTTTTTT.

With regard to this clone: The conserved final phenylalanine or tryptophan is absent from the CDR3, which likely points to a read error. This CDR3 reads CASSHGPQEAFL. CDR3 bases: TGTGCCAGCAGCCACGGCCCTCAGGAAGCTTTCCTT. The chain carries TRBV6-5 and TRBJ1-1; D unresolved. Germline values: CDR1 MNHEY, CDR2 SVGAGI. The CDR3 spans 12 residues. Trimming cost V 6 bases and J 8 bases, with 13 bases left between them.

This clone showed up just a few times. V usage is TRBV4-1 and J usage is TRBJ2-7; D ambiguous. Germline CDR1 and CDR2: MGHRA and YSYEKL. Trimming pared 1 base from V and 0 bases from J, leaving 13 bases between. This CDR3 has 16 residues. As DNA, the CDR3 is TGCGCCAGCAGCCAAGCGAAGGATAGGAGCTCCTACGAGCAGTACTTC. As protein: CASSQAKDRSSYEQYF.

This rearrangement joins TRBV5-4 to TRBJ2-5; either TRBD1 or TRBD2 may fit D (5 bases each). Germline V gene sequence: CDR1 SGHNT, CDR2 YYREEE (reference sequence). The length of the CDR3 is 15 residues. The germline V and J ends were trimmed by 9 bases and 2 bases, with 20 bases remaining between them. The CDR3 here is CAKGETDRDQETQYF. CDR3 nucleotide sequence: TGTGCCAAAGGGGAAACAGACCGGGATCAAGAGACCCAGTACTTC. The full variable domain, in which reference TRBV5-4 and TRBJ2-5 provide the parts outside the CDR3, is ETGVTQSPTHLIKTRGQQVTLRCSSQSGHNTVSWYQQALGQGPQFIFQYYREEENGRGNFPPRFSGLQFPNYSSELNVNALELDDSALYLCAKGETDRDQETQYFGPGTRLLVL.

This clone was seen just once. V and J are TRBV7-2 and TRBJ2-5; TRBD2 is a possible D gene (5 bases). This CDR3 region has 16 residues. V was shortened by 4 bases and J by 2 bases, with 17 bases between the two germline ends. The germline gives CDR1 SGHTA, CDR2 FQGNSA. The CDR3 bases are TGTGCCAGCAGCTCCCAAGGCCCTAGCCGGCAAGAGACCCAGTACTTC. It yields the protein CASSSQGPSRQETQYF.

The chain uses TRBV19 and TRBJ2-5; 8 bases match TRBD1. Trimming took 8 bases from V and 4 from J; bases not matched to a gene: 6. The germline gives CDR1 LNHDA, CDR2 SQIVND (reference sequence). The CDR3 length is 13 residues. The CDR3: CASGTGGVETQYF. The CDR3 DNA reads as TGTGCCAGTGGGACAGGAGGTGTAGAGACCCAGTACTTC.

This clone was seen a few times. The chain carries TRBV11-2 and TRBJ2-7, with 10 positions matching TRBD2. CDR3 length: 14 amino acids. The germline gives CDR1 SGHAT, CDR2 FQNNGV. J gave up 3 bases and V 6 bases, and 5 bases lay outside the gene matches. The CDR3 sequence: CASRPGLASYEQYF. CDR3 nucleotide sequence: TGTGCCAGCAGGCCGGGACTAGCGAGCTACGAGCAGTACTTC. Drawing the rest from reference TRBV11-2 and TRBJ2-7, the complete variable domain is EAGVAQSPRYKIIEKRQSVAFWCNPISGHATLYWYQQILGQGPKLLIQFQNNGVVDDSQLPKDRFSAERLKGVDSTLKIQPAKLEDSAVYLCASRPGLASYEQYFGPGTRLTVT.

This rearrangement joins TRBV2 to TRBJ1-5; possibly TRBD1 for D (6 bases). V dropped 7 bases and J dropped 4 bases, with 11 bases sitting between them. This CDR3 has 13 amino acids. Germline-derived CDR1 and CDR2 are SNHLY and FYNNEI. CDR3 sequence reads: CASTTGYNQPQHF. CDR3 nucleotide sequence: TGTGCCAGCACGACAGGATATAATCAGCCCCAGCATTTT.

CDR3 sequence (DNA): TGTGCCAGCAGTTTCCGTCAGTACTCTGGAAACACCATATATTTT. It translates to CASSFRQYSGNTIYF. The chain has TRBV28 and TRBJ1-3; no definite D call. Germline CDR1 is MDHEN and CDR2 is SYDVKM. This CDR3 contains 15 residues. V was pared by 3 bases and J by 0 bases, with 9 bases between.